A selection of T cell receptor beta chains follows, all from one sample in a study of read filtering for tumor transcriptome and immune sequencing. Using its own MiXCR run on the reads, TCRdb lists one record per CDR3 protein. The data contain approximately 23,000 distinct CDR3 sequences, around 20% of them seen just once; the ten biggest clones take up 15% to 20%. Sequenced: a population of CD138-negative cells sorted from bone marrow. These TCRs come from a donor at least 40 years old with multiple myeloma. CDR3s include the opening cysteine and the closing phenylalanine or tryptophan. Fields, in order: J gene, V gene, D gene, clone size, CDR3 DNA, CDR3 protein. A D gene is named only where the DNA matches it firmly. The listing skips clone size in some rows; elsewhere it reads once, few, many or a size class.

j_gene: TRBJ2-2
v_gene: TRBV7-9
d_gene: TRBD2
abundance: many
CDR3nt: TGTGCCAGCAGCTTATCTGTCATGACTAGCGGGAGAAGTTTGCCCGGGGAGCTGTTTTTT
CDR3aa: CASSLSVMTSGRSLPGELFF

j_gene: TRBJ2-1
v_gene: TRBV13
d_gene: TRBD2
abundance: many
CDR3nt: TGTGCCAGCAGCATCCGGGTAGCGGGGTACAATGAGCAGTTCTTC
CDR3aa: CASSIRVAGYNEQFF

j_gene: TRBJ2-1
v_gene: TRBV29-1
d_gene: -
abundance: medium-sized
CDR3nt: TGCAGCGTGAGCTCCTACAATGAGCAGTTCTTC
CDR3aa: CSVSSYNEQFF

j_gene: TRBJ2-7
v_gene: TRBV20-1
d_gene: -
abundance: many
CDR3nt: TGCAGTGCCGCCGGACAGCGGACGATCTACGAGCAGTACTTC
CDR3aa: CSAAGQRTIYEQYF

j_gene: TRBJ2-3
v_gene: TRBV7-9
d_gene: TRBD2
abundance: many
CDR3nt: TGTGCCAGCAGCTTATTACTAGCGGGACCCACAGATACGCAGTATTTT
CDR3aa: CASSLLLAGPTDTQYF

j_gene: TRBJ2-1
v_gene: TRBV12-3/TRBV12-4
d_gene: -
abundance: many
CDR3nt: TGTGCCAGCAGTTTAATATCCTACAATGAGCAGTTCTTC
CDR3aa: CASSLISYNEQFF

j_gene: TRBJ2-7
v_gene: TRBV20-1
d_gene: -
abundance: -
CDR3nt: TGCAGTTTTCGACCCTTAAGGGGAACTCAGTACGAGCAGTACTTC
CDR3aa: CSFRPLRGTQYEQYF

j_gene: TRBJ1-4
v_gene: TRBV30
d_gene: TRBD1
abundance: many
CDR3nt: TGTGCCTGGGGAATTGGACAGGAGGGGGAAAAACTGTTTTTT
CDR3aa: CAWGIGQEGEKLFF

j_gene: TRBJ2-2
v_gene: TRBV6-5
d_gene: TRBD2
abundance: many
CDR3nt: TGTGCCAGCAGTTGGGAGGGTACGGTCGGGGAGCTGTTTTTT
CDR3aa: CASSWEGTVGELFF

j_gene: TRBJ2-1
v_gene: TRBV3-1
d_gene: TRBD2
abundance: many
CDR3nt: TGTGCCAGCAGCCTTAGCGGGAAAAGGGCCAATGAGCAGTTCTTC
CDR3aa: CASSLSGKRANEQFF

j_gene: TRBJ2-2
v_gene: TRBV7-2
d_gene: TRBD1
abundance: once
CDR3nt: TGTGCCAGCAGCTCGACAGGGGGGCACACCGGGGGGCCGTTTTTT
CDR3aa: CASSSTGGHTGGPFF

j_gene: TRBJ1-4
v_gene: TRBV29-1
d_gene: -
abundance: many
CDR3nt: TGCAGCGTTCTAAGACAGGATGAAAAACTGTTTTTT
CDR3aa: CSVLRQDEKLFF

j_gene: TRBJ2-1
v_gene: TRBV6-2/TRBV6-3
d_gene: -
abundance: -
CDR3nt: TGTGCCAGCAGCCGTAGTGGGGGCGGGTATGAGCAGTTCTTC
CDR3aa: CASSRSGGGYEQFF

j_gene: TRBJ2-7
v_gene: TRBV30
d_gene: TRBD2
abundance: many
CDR3nt: TGTGCCTGGAGATATAGCGGGAGGACCCACGAGCAGTACTTC
CDR3aa: CAWRYSGRTHEQYF

j_gene: TRBJ2-1
v_gene: TRBV9
d_gene: -
abundance: many
CDR3nt: TGTGCCAGCAGCGTTCGGGACAAGGGAAACAATGAGCAGTTCTTC
CDR3aa: CASSVRDKGNNEQFF

j_gene: TRBJ2-1
v_gene: TRBV7-9
d_gene: TRBD2
abundance: -
CDR3nt: TGTGCCAGCAGCCCTTATAGCGGGAGAGGGGGGACCCTCTCCTACAATGAGCAGTTCTTC
CDR3aa: CASSPYSGRGGTLSYNEQFF

j_gene: TRBJ2-2
v_gene: TRBV6-5
d_gene: -
abundance: many
CDR3nt: TGTGCCAGCACCCCCACCCCATCCGGGGAGCTGTTTTTT
CDR3aa: CASTPTPSGELFF

j_gene: TRBJ1-1
v_gene: TRBV28
d_gene: -
abundance: many
CDR3nt: TGTGCCAGCAGTCACAGGGCCCCTTCCCGCACTGAAGCTTTCTTT
CDR3aa: CASSHRAPSRTEAFF

j_gene: TRBJ2-1
v_gene: TRBV6-5
d_gene: -
abundance: many
CDR3nt: TGTGCCACCATGGGTCTTGGCAGCTCCTACAATGAGCAGTTCTTC
CDR3aa: CATMGLGSSYNEQFF

j_gene: TRBJ2-1
v_gene: TRBV7-3
d_gene: -
abundance: many
CDR3nt: TGTGCCAGCAGCTTTGGTGAGTTAAACAATGAGCAGTTCTTC
CDR3aa: CASSFGELNNEQFF

j_gene: TRBJ2-3
v_gene: TRBV2
d_gene: -
abundance: many
CDR3nt: TGTGCCAGCAGTGAAGCGCTTAGCGCCCACACAGATACGCAGTATTTT
CDR3aa: CASSEALSAHTDTQYF

j_gene: TRBJ2-7
v_gene: TRBV2
d_gene: TRBD1
abundance: many
CDR3nt: TGTGCCAGCAGTGAATGGGGGACAGGGTGGGAGCAGTACTTC
CDR3aa: CASSEWGTGWEQYF

j_gene: TRBJ2-1
v_gene: TRBV20-1
d_gene: -
abundance: medium-sized
CDR3nt: TGCAGTGCTAGGGACGTAGTATACAATGAGCAGTTCTTC
CDR3aa: CSARDVVYNEQFF

j_gene: TRBJ2-4
v_gene: TRBV28
d_gene: -
abundance: many
CDR3nt: TGTGCCAGCAGTTTTTTTACTGTATGGGACTTC
CDR3aa: CASSFFTVWDF

j_gene: TRBJ2-1
v_gene: TRBV29-1
d_gene: TRBD2
abundance: many
CDR3nt: TGCAGCGTTTCTAGCGGGAGTGACTACAATGAGCAGTTCTTC
CDR3aa: CSVSSGSDYNEQFF

j_gene: TRBJ2-3
v_gene: TRBV5-1
d_gene: TRBD2
abundance: many
CDR3nt: TGCGCCAGCAGCGTAACTAGCGGGAGGGCAGATACGCAGTATTTT
CDR3aa: CASSVTSGRADTQYF

j_gene: TRBJ2-6
v_gene: TRBV5-6
d_gene: -
abundance: many
CDR3nt: TGTGCCAGCAGCTTGGGGAGCTCTGGGGCCAACGTCCTGACTTTC
CDR3aa: CASSLGSSGANVLTF

j_gene: TRBJ2-7
v_gene: TRBV28
d_gene: -
abundance: many
CDR3nt: TGTGCCAGCAGTCCGAGCGGGCCAACCTACGAGCAGTACTTC
CDR3aa: CASSPSGPTYEQYF

j_gene: TRBJ2-1
v_gene: TRBV7-9
d_gene: -
abundance: many
CDR3nt: TGTGCCAGCAGCTCCTTCTATGAGCAGTTCTTC
CDR3aa: CASSSFYEQFF

j_gene: TRBJ2-1
v_gene: TRBV29-1
d_gene: TRBD2
abundance: many
CDR3nt: TGCAGCGTTTCCGGACTAGCGGGAGGACAAAGTCGCAATGAGCAGTTCTTC
CDR3aa: CSVSGLAGGQSRNEQFF

j_gene: TRBJ2-2
v_gene: TRBV19
d_gene: -
abundance: few
CDR3nt: TGTGCCACCTCCGGGACGGGTTACACCGGGGAGCTGTTTTTT
CDR3aa: CATSGTGYTGELFF

j_gene: TRBJ1-5
v_gene: TRBV12-3/TRBV12-4
d_gene: -
abundance: many
CDR3nt: TGTGCCAGCAGTTTAGCAGGGGGGAGCAATCAGCCCCAGCATTTT
CDR3aa: CASSLAGGSNQPQHF

j_gene: TRBJ2-1
v_gene: TRBV7-9
d_gene: -
abundance: many
CDR3nt: TGTGCCAGCAGCACAACCGGGACCAGGTACAATGAGCAGTTCTTC
CDR3aa: CASSTTGTRYNEQFF

j_gene: TRBJ2-1
v_gene: TRBV3-1
d_gene: TRBD2
abundance: many
CDR3nt: TGTGCCAGCAGCCAAGTACTAGCGGGAGGGCCCCACAATGAGCAGTTCTTC
CDR3aa: CASSQVLAGGPHNEQFF

j_gene: TRBJ2-1
v_gene: TRBV7-9
d_gene: TRBD2
abundance: many
CDR3nt: TGTGCCAGCAGCAATCCCGGCGGGAGTGAGCAGTTCTTC
CDR3aa: CASSNPGGSEQFF

j_gene: TRBJ1-1
v_gene: TRBV27
d_gene: -
abundance: many
CDR3nt: TGTGCCAGCAGTTCAAGACTAGACAGAGCCGGATTGAACACTGAAGCTTTCTTT
CDR3aa: CASSSRLDRAGLNTEAFF

j_gene: TRBJ1-5
v_gene: TRBV19
d_gene: TRBD1
abundance: many
CDR3nt: TGTGCCAGTAGTACACAGGGGGCGGGACAGCCCCAGCATTTT
CDR3aa: CASSTQGAGQPQHF

j_gene: TRBJ2-2
v_gene: TRBV18
d_gene: TRBD1
abundance: many
CDR3nt: TGTGCCAGCTCACCGGGAGCCAACAGGGGTGACGCCGGGGAGCTGTTTTTT
CDR3aa: CASSPGANRGDAGELFF

j_gene: TRBJ2-5
v_gene: TRBV29-1
d_gene: TRBD2
abundance: many
CDR3nt: TGCAGCGTTGAAGATCGGTCCCTAGCGGGAGATCGGGAGACCCAGTACTTC
CDR3aa: CSVEDRSLAGDRETQYF

j_gene: TRBJ2-1
v_gene: TRBV19
d_gene: -
abundance: -
CDR3nt: TGTGCCAGTACGGGTGGGCAGGGGAACTACAATGAGCAGTTCTTC
CDR3aa: CASTGGQGNYNEQFF

j_gene: TRBJ2-2
v_gene: TRBV5-1
d_gene: TRBD2
abundance: -
CDR3nt: TGCGCCAGCAGTTTCGACGGGAGGAACACCGGGGAGCTGGTTTTT
CDR3aa: CASSFDGRNTGELVF

j_gene: TRBJ2-5
v_gene: TRBV5-4
d_gene: TRBD1
abundance: -
CDR3nt: TGTGCCAGCAGCTCCAGACAGGGGTACCAAGAGACCCAGTACTTC
CDR3aa: CASSSRQGYQETQYF

j_gene: TRBJ2-5
v_gene: TRBV20-1
d_gene: TRBD2
abundance: few
CDR3nt: TGCAGTGCTAGTGTAGCGGGAGGTTCAGAGACCCAGTACTTC
CDR3aa: CSASVAGGSETQYF

j_gene: TRBJ2-2
v_gene: TRBV20-1
d_gene: TRBD2
abundance: many
CDR3nt: TGCAGTGCTGATATGGGACTAGCGGACGGGGAGCTGTTTTTT
CDR3aa: CSADMGLADGELFF

j_gene: TRBJ2-2
v_gene: TRBV19
d_gene: TRBD2
abundance: many
CDR3nt: TGTGCCAGTAGTACCGCGGGGGGTTCGAACACCGGGGAGCTGTTTTTT
CDR3aa: CASSTAGGSNTGELFF

j_gene: TRBJ1-5
v_gene: TRBV7-9
d_gene: -
abundance: once
CDR3nt: TGTGCCAGCAGCTTAGGACAAGGTAGTCAGCCCCAGCATTTT
CDR3aa: CASSLGQGSQPQHF

j_gene: TRBJ2-1
v_gene: TRBV7-2
d_gene: TRBD2
abundance: -
CDR3nt: TGTGCCGGCAGCTTAGCTAGCGGGAGGCACAATGGGCAGTTCTTC
CDR3aa: CAGSLASGRHNGQFF

j_gene: TRBJ2-3
v_gene: TRBV5-1
d_gene: -
abundance: -
CDR3nt: TGCGCCAGCAGCTTGGCCGTAGCAGATACGCAGTATTTT
CDR3aa: CASSLAVADTQYF

j_gene: TRBJ2-5
v_gene: TRBV9
d_gene: TRBD1
abundance: -
CDR3nt: TGTGCCAGCAGCGAAGGACAGGGGGCTCGAGAGACCCAGTACTTC
CDR3aa: CASSEGQGARETQYF

j_gene: TRBJ1-1
v_gene: TRBV7-9
d_gene: -
abundance: -
CDR3nt: TGTGCCAGCAGGGGTGGGTCAGGGACCATGAACACTGAAGCTTTCTTT
CDR3aa: CASRGGSGTMNTEAFF

j_gene: TRBJ1-1
v_gene: TRBV18
d_gene: -
abundance: many
CDR3nt: TGTGCCAGCTCACCCAGTCCCCTGGGGAACACTGAAGCTTTCTTT
CDR3aa: CASSPSPLGNTEAFF

j_gene: TRBJ1-1
v_gene: TRBV4-1
d_gene: -
abundance: many
CDR3nt: TGCGCCAGCAGCCAAGATTTGGGGGTACCGAACACTGAAGCTTTCTTT
CDR3aa: CASSQDLGVPNTEAFF

j_gene: TRBJ2-3
v_gene: TRBV29-1
d_gene: -
abundance: -
CDR3nt: TGCAGCGTCCCCTACGCGGCCCCAACCGGGGATACGCAGTATTTT
CDR3aa: CSVPYAAPTGDTQYF

j_gene: TRBJ2-1
v_gene: TRBV3-1
d_gene: -
abundance: many
CDR3nt: TGTGCCAGCAGCCAAGCTAGCGTCAATGAGCAGTTCTTC
CDR3aa: CASSQASVNEQFF